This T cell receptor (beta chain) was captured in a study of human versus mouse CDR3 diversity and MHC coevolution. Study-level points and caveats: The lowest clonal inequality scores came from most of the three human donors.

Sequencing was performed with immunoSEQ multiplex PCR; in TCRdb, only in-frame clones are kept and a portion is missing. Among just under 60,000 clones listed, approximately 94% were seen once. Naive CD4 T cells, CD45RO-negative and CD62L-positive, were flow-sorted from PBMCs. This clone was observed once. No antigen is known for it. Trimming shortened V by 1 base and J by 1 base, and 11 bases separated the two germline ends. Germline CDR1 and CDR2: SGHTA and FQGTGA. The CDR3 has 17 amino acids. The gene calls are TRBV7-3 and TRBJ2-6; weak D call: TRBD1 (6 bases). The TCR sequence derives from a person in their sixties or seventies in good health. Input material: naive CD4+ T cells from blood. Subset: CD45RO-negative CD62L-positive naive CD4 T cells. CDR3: CASSLIGGSSGANVLTF. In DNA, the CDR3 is TGTGCCAGCAGCTTAATAGGGGGTTCATCTGGGGCCAACGTCCTGACTTTC.